Following are 29 T cell receptor beta chains from one sample sequenced in a study of a mutant IDH1 vaccine in newly diagnosed glioma. Only in-frame clones appear in the TCRdb table, and some are missing; sequencing was by immunoSEQ multiplex PCR. In the table there are about 36,000 clones, 92% of which are singletons. Indicated time point: baseline, week 1 (first vaccination visit). The sample's treatment: pre-vaccination baseline after standard-of-care therapy. This sample comprised PBMCs, obtained from a glioma patient treated with radiotherapy, temozolomide or both. These TCRs come from a man aged 18-30 years with glioma.

This sequence joins TRBV19 and TRBJ2-7; a weak D match, TRBD1 (6 bases). The CDR3 runs 14 residues. Trimming removed 5 bases at V and 0 bases at J, with 11 bases between. Germline V gene data show CDR1 as LNHDA and CDR2 as SQIVND (reference sequence). CDR3 nucleotides: TGTGCCAGTAGTGAGGACAGCAGCTCCTACGAGCAGTACTTC. Its translation: CASSEDSSSYEQYF.

The J gene is TRBJ1-4, the V gene TRBV7-8, with TRBD1 as a possible D gene (5 bases). V shed 3 bases and J shed 6 bases, with 14 bases lying between them. The V gene's germline CDR1 is SGHVS and CDR2 FQNEAQ. This CDR3 comprises 15 residues. The CDR3 nucleotides are TGTGCCAGCAGCTTGGCGGGGGGTGCTTATGAAAAACTGTTTTTT. It is translated as CASSLAGGAYEKLFF.

V gene TRBV12-1 combines with J gene TRBJ1-1; TRBD1, the table's D call, was not compared with the DNA. TRBV12-1 counts as a pseudogene. CDR3 length: 17 residues. CDR3: CASSSGQGLGMNTEASF. DNA of the CDR3: TGTGCCAGCAGCTCCGGACAGGGGCTAGGTATGAACACTGAAGCTTCCTTT.

This chain links TRBV25-1 with TRBJ2-2; D might be TRBD2 (5 bases). The germline V and J ends were trimmed by 8 bases and 7 bases, with 11 bases remaining between them. Germline V gives CDR1 MGHDK, CDR2 SYGVNS. The CDR3 runs to 12 residues. CDR3 coding DNA: TGTGCCAGCGGACCTGGAGGCGGGGAGCTGTTTTTT. Protein: CASGPGGGELFF. The full variable domain, in which reference TRBV25-1 and TRBJ2-2 provide the parts outside the CDR3, is EADIYQTPRYLVIGTGKKITLECSQTMGHDKMYWYQQDPGMELHLIHYSYGVNSTEKGDLSSESTVSRIRTEHFPLTLESARPSHTSQYLCASGPGGGELFFGEGSRLTVL.

V usage is TRBV2 and J usage is TRBJ2-7, with D perhaps TRBD1 or TRBD2 (5 bases each). The CDR3 spans 15 residues. Trimming took off 2 bases at V and 5 bases at J, with 16 bases between the two ends. From germline, CDR1 is SNHLY and CDR2 FYNNEI. This chain's CDR3 is CASSEIWGRRDEQYF. CDR3 nucleotide sequence: TGTGCCAGCAGTGAAATATGGGGGAGACGGGACGAGCAGTACTTC.

J is TRBJ1-6 and V is TRBV10-2, with 11 bases identical to TRBD1. Germline assignment: CDR1 WSHSY and CDR2 SAAADI. J gave up 10 bases and V 3 bases, and 8 bases lay outside the gene matches. The CDR3 consists of 16 residues. CDR3 sequence (DNA): TGCGCCAGCAGTGACCGAGGGACAGGGGGGGCCTCACCCCTCCACTTT. Residues: CASSDRGTGGASPLHF.

The rearrangement joins TRBV4-3 to TRBJ2-6, with no clear D. Germline CDR1 reads LGHNA; CDR2 reads YSLEER. V lost 0 bases and J 4 bases, leaving 16 bases between the germline ends. The CDR3 covers 18 residues. The CDR3 reads CASSQDLSAGAGANVLTF. The CDR3 DNA reads TGCGCCAGCAGCCAAGATCTTAGTGCAGGAGCCGGGGCCAACGTCCTGACTTTC.

A few counts support this clone. CDR3 nucleotide sequence: TGTGCCAGCAGCTGGCGGACTAGCGGCACCGGGGAGCTGTTTTTT. It is translated as CASSWRTSGTGELFF. The rearrangement links TRBV7-9 to TRBJ2-2, with 10 bases matching TRBD2. J lost 4 bases, V lost 4 bases, and 3 bases had no gene match. The CDR3 loop spans 15 amino acids. CDR1 and CDR2 from the germline V gene are SEHNR and FQNEAQ (reference sequence).

This chain joins TRBV18 and TRBJ1-3; D not certain. The CDR3 totals 13 residues. The V gene lost 2 bases and the J gene lost 0 bases, with 2 bases spanning the gap. Germline V lookup: CDR1 KGHSH, CDR2 LQKENI. The CDR3 spells CASSPNSGNTIYF. CDR3 sequence (DNA): TGTGCCAGCTCACCAAACTCTGGAAACACCATATATTTT.

The rearrangement uses TRBV7-2 and TRBJ2-5; D may match TRBD1 or TRBD2 (6 bases each). This CDR3 is built from 14 residues. Germline-derived CDR1 and CDR2 are SGHTA and FQGNSA. V shed 7 bases and J shed 2 bases, with 14 bases lying between them. The CDR3 sequence: CASTKGGSQETQYF. CDR3 in DNA: TGTGCCAGCACCAAGGGGGGCAGTCAAGAGACCCAGTACTTC.

The chain links TRBV27 to TRBJ1-2, with 12 bases aligning to TRBD1. CDR1 MNHEY and CDR2 SMNVEV come from the germline V gene (reference sequence). This CDR3 has 15 amino acids. V shed 5 bases, J shed 7 bases, and the junction held 8 bases outside the gene matches. The DNA for the CDR3 is TGTGCCAGCAGTGGCTTGGGACAGGGGGCGGGTGGCTACACCTTC. This encodes CASSGLGQGAGGYTF.

This clone is classed as medium-sized (0.01 to 0.1%). The chain couples TRBV2 to TRBJ1-5; TRBD1 matches 7 bases. Germline-derived CDR1 and CDR2 are SNHLY and FYNNEI. CDR3 size: 15 residues. Germline trimming cut 5 bases from V and 5 bases from J; bases unmatched to any gene: 9. CDR3 protein: CASSPGQRFDQPQHF. CDR3 nucleotide sequence: TGTGCCAGCAGTCCGGGACAGCGCTTCGATCAGCCCCAGCATTTT.

The rearrangement joins TRBV4-2 to TRBJ2-7, with D tentatively TRBD1 or TRBD2 (5 bases each). The germline V gene has CDR1 LGHNA and CDR2 YNFKEQ. This CDR3 spans 16 amino acids. Trimming left V 3 bases short and J 9 bases short, with 24 bases between. The CDR3 region is CASSQATGADAGVQYF. The CDR3 nucleotides are TGTGCCAGCAGCCAGGCGACCGGGGCGGACGCTGGGGTGCAGTACTTC.

V usage is TRBV19 and J usage is TRBJ2-2; 8 bases fit TRBD2. Trimming cost V 6 bases and J 5 bases; bases outside gene matches: 8. The V gene's germline CDR1 is LNHDA and CDR2 SQIVND (reference sequence). The CDR3 has 15 amino acids. CDR3 nucleotides: TGTGCCAGTAGGCTTAGCGGGACCCAAACCGGGGAGCTGTTTTTT. Translating it yields CASRLSGTQTGELFF.

The rearrangement uses TRBV5-1 and TRBJ1-2; D not certain. Trimming shortened V by 5 bases and J by 7 bases, and 15 bases separated the two germline ends. The germline V gene has CDR1 SGHRS and CDR2 YFSETQ. The CDR3 contains 13 residues. Here the CDR3 DNA reads TGCGCCAGCAGAAGCCTCCGAGACGGTGGCTACACCTTC. Translated: CASRSLRDGGYTF.

This clone is a singleton in its sample. The same CDR3 arises from other DNA sequences in this sample as well. J is TRBJ1-5 and V is TRBV29-1, with D uncertain. The CDR3 totals 12 residues. Germline V lookup: CDR1 SQVTM, CDR2 ANQGSEA. Trimming left V 4 bases short and J 2 bases short, with 6 bases between. CDR3 coding DNA: TGCAGCGTTGGCGGGGGCAATCAGCCCCAGCATTTT. It encodes CSVGGGNQPQHF.

The chain has TRBV7-9 and TRBJ2-1, with TRBD2 identical over 10 bases. Germline V gene data show CDR1 as SEHNR and CDR2 as FQNEAQ (reference sequence). The V and J ends lost 4 bases and 7 bases, in that order; junction bases with no gene match: 7. The CDR3 sequence is 15 residues long. The chain's CDR3 is CASSSPLAGANEQFF. The DNA for the CDR3 is TGTGCCAGCAGCTCCCCCCTAGCGGGAGCTAATGAGCAGTTCTTC.

The chain joins TRBV15 to TRBJ2-6, with a weak D call TRBD1 (5 bases). Trimming left V 1 base short and J 1 base short, with 8 bases between. This CDR3 comprises 16 residues. Germline CDR1 LNHNV, CDR2 YYDKDF (reference sequence). CDR3 sequence (DNA): TGTGCCACCAGCAGAGGAGCAGGGTCTGGGGCCAACGTCCTGACTTTC. Amino acid sequence: CATSRGAGSGANVLTF.

The V and J genes are TRBV5-1 and TRBJ2-7; TRBD2 is a possible D gene (6 bases). Trimming stripped 2 bases from V and 5 bases from J, with 14 bases between. This CDR3 is built from 14 residues. Germline CDR1 is SGHRS and CDR2 is YFSETQ. Here the CDR3 reads CASSFGTGVNEQYF. The CDR3 coding sequence is TGCGCCAGCAGCTTTGGAACGGGAGTGAACGAGCAGTACTTC.

V usage is TRBV7-9 and J usage is TRBJ2-1; D remains unclear. V was shortened by 2 bases and J by 4 bases, with 6 bases between the two germline ends. Germline-derived CDR1 and CDR2 are SEHNR and FQNEAQ (reference sequence). The CDR3 runs to 13 residues. The CDR3 bases are TGTGCCAGCAGCTTAACAGTTTACAATGAGCAGTTCTTC. Encoded protein: CASSLTVYNEQFF.

The CDR3 protein is CASSLGPGNQPQHF. CDR3 DNA: TGTGCCAGCAGCTTAGGGCCGGGGAATCAGCCCCAGCATTTT. The chain has TRBV7-2 and TRBJ1-5; no definite D call. Germline V gene sequence: CDR1 SGHTA, CDR2 FQGNSA. Trimming removed 1 base at V and 4 bases at J, with 8 bases between. This CDR3 region has 14 residues.

The chain combines TRBV5-5 with TRBJ1-4, with D uncertain. Trimming pared 7 bases from V and 4 bases from J, leaving 20 bases between. The CDR3 consists of 16 residues. The germline CDR1 and CDR2 sequences are SGHKS and YYEKEE (reference sequence). The CDR3 here is CASGLSRDRSNEKLFF. The CDR3 DNA sequence: TGTGCCAGCGGCCTTTCCCGGGATCGCAGTAATGAAAAACTGTTTTTT. Supplemented by reference TRBV5-5 and TRBJ1-4, the full variable domain reads DAGVTQSPTHLIKTRGQQVTLRCSPISGHKSVSWYQQVLGQGPQFIFQYYEKEERGRGNFPDRFSARQFPNYSSELNVNALLLGDSALYLCASGLSRDRSNEKLFFGSGTQLSVL.

The gene calls are TRBV6-1 and TRBJ1-2, with D tentatively TRBD1 (6 bases). The V end was cut by 0 bases, the J end by 6 bases, with 26 bases between. Per the germline V gene, CDR1 is MNHNS and CDR2 is SASEGT. CDR3 length: 19 amino acids. The CDR3 nucleotides read TGTGCCAGCAGTGAAGCTTTCCGGAGGGGGGCGCGTAGTCGGGATGGCTACACCTTC. This sequence encodes CASSEAFRRGARSRDGYTF.

The chain couples TRBV7-9 to TRBJ1-1, with D perhaps TRBD1 (5 bases). The V end lost 2 bases, the J end lost 4 bases, and 5 bases lay between the germline ends. Germline V CDR1 and CDR2: SEHNR, FQNEAQ (reference sequence). This CDR3 region has 12 residues. In DNA, the CDR3 is TGTGCCAGCAGCTTAAGGGGCACTGAAGCTTTCTTT. Translated: CASSLRGTEAFF.

The V and J genes are TRBV6-1 and TRBJ1-5; maybe TRBD1 (5 bases). CDR1 and CDR2 from the germline V gene are MNHNS and SASEGT. The length of the CDR3 is 13 residues. V was pared by 6 bases and J by 2 bases, with 8 bases between. CDR3 bases: TGTGCCAGCAGACAGGTAGGCAATCAGCCCCAGCATTTT. Amino acid sequence: CASRQVGNQPQHF.

This clone was seen a handful of times. J is TRBJ2-1 and V is TRBV5-1; D is unclear. The V end lost 4 bases, the J end lost 5 bases, and 10 bases lay between the germline ends. Germline CDR1 reads SGHRS; CDR2 reads YFSETQ. The CDR3 loop spans 13 amino acids. The CDR3 spells CASSTSGHNEQFF. Written as DNA, the CDR3 is TGCGCCAGCAGCACCTCGGGCCACAATGAGCAGTTCTTC.

In DNA, the CDR3 is TGTGCCGTTCGGACAGGCGAAAAACTGTTTTTT. This sequence encodes CAVRTGEKLFF. The rearrangement uses TRBV7-9 and TRBJ1-4; 7 positions agree with TRBD1. The ends lost 11 bases at V and 8 bases at J; junction bases unmatched: 5. There are 11 residues in the CDR3. In germline, CDR1 is SEHNR, CDR2 FQNEAQ (reference sequence).

The chain carries TRBV29-1 and TRBJ2-3; TRBD2 aligns across 7 bases. The CDR3 loop spans 14 amino acids. The V and J ends lost 7 bases and 6 bases, in that order; junction bases with no gene match: 13. Germline CDR1 and CDR2: SQVTM and ANQGSEA. The CDR3, as DNA: TGCAGCGGAGAAGCGGGGACCGAGTCGGATACGCAGTATTTT. Encoded protein: CSGEAGTESDTQYF.

The count of this clone is one. The J gene is TRBJ1-1, the V gene TRBV30, with 9 positions matching TRBD1. Unmatched junction bases numbered 1, after V lost 5 bases and J lost 6 bases. The CDR3 spans 11 residues. Germline V lookup: CDR1 GTSNPN, CDR2 SVGIG (reference sequence). CDR3 residues: CAWDRGAEAFF. CDR3 DNA sequence: TGTGCCTGGGACAGGGGGGCTGAAGCTTTCTTT.